These 22 T cell receptor beta chains originate from one sample sequenced in a study of blood T cell repertoires in COVID-19. The method was immunoSEQ multiplex PCR; TCRdb's version includes in-frame clones alone and lacks a portion of them. The sample lists about 200,000 clones; about nine tenths were seen once. The specimen sequenced was PBMCs or T cells enriched from blood (not recorded which). These receptors were obtained from a woman aged 25 to 39 with acute COVID-19.

The J gene is TRBJ1-1, the V gene TRBV28, with 11 bases fitting TRBD1. Looked up from germline, CDR1 is MDHEN and CDR2 is SYDVKM. CDR3 length equals 17 residues. The junction had 12 bases not matched to a gene; V was cut back by 6 bases and J by 3 bases. The CDR3 sequence is CASRRTGTGGRDTEAFF. The DNA of the CDR3 is TGTGCCAGCAGACGGACCGGGACAGGGGGAAGAGACACTGAAGCTTTCTTT. Full variable domain (outside the CDR3, taken from reference TRBV28 and TRBJ1-1): DVKVTQSSRYLVKRTGEKVFLECVQDMDHENMFWYRQDPGLGLRLIYFSYDVKMKEKGDIPEGYSVSREKKERFSLILESASTNQTSMYLCASRRTGTGGRDTEAFFGQGTRLTVV.

The J gene is TRBJ1-1, the V gene TRBV19, with 8 bases aligning to TRBD1. CDR3 length equals 14 residues. Germline CDR1 and CDR2: LNHDA and SQIVND (reference sequence). J lost 5 bases, V lost 6 bases, and 8 bases had no gene match. CDR3 loop: CASSPDRVETEAFF. The CDR3, as DNA: TGTGCCAGTAGCCCGGACAGGGTGGAGACTGAAGCTTTCTTT.

V and J are TRBV2 and TRBJ2-1; 7 bases align to TRBD1. This CDR3 has 12 residues. J lost 10 bases, V lost 3 bases, and 3 bases had no gene match. Per germline, CDR1 SNHLY and CDR2 FYNNEI. DNA of the CDR3: TGTGCCAGCAGTGAGCAGGACAGGGAGCAGTTCTTC. It codes for CASSEQDREQFF.

This chain uses TRBV27 with TRBJ2-3; a weak D match, TRBD1 (6 bases). The CDR3 sequence is 15 residues long. The germline gives CDR1 MNHEY, CDR2 SMNVEV (reference sequence). Deletions cut 2 bases from V and 2 bases from J, with 11 bases between. The CDR3 sequence is CASSLGTFFTDTQYF. DNA of the CDR3: TGTGCCAGCAGTTTAGGGACATTCTTCACAGATACGCAGTATTTT.

The rearrangement uses TRBV19 and TRBJ1-1; perhaps TRBD1 as D (5 bases). CDR3 length: 12 amino acids. Germline assignment: CDR1 LNHDA and CDR2 SQIVND (reference sequence). V was trimmed by 9 bases and J by 2 bases, leaving 10 bases between them. CDR3 bases: TGTGCCAGCCTCCAGGGAAACACTGAAGCTTTCTTT. It encodes CASLQGNTEAFF.

This clone was recorded once. This rearrangement joins TRBV7-2 to TRBJ1-1; 8 bases match TRBD1. The CDR3 is made up of 15 amino acids. Germline-derived CDR1 and CDR2 are SGHTA and FQGNSA. V lost 5 bases and J lost 4; bases outside the gene matches: 9. The CDR3 region has the DNA TGTGCCAGCAGCCCATACAGGGGGGCCGGCACTGAAGCTTTCTTT. It translates to CASSPYRGAGTEAFF.

The chain has TRBV2 and TRBJ2-2; TRBD1 matches 7 bases. The germline CDR1 and CDR2 sequences are SNHLY and FYNNEI. The CDR3 runs 14 residues. V was clipped by 7 bases and J by 4 bases; unmatched bases: 6. CDR3 amino acids: CASIDRAITGELFF. In DNA, the CDR3 is TGTGCCAGCATTGACAGGGCTATCACCGGGGAGCTGTTTTTT.

The chain uses TRBV5-1 and TRBJ1-1; 9 bases agree with TRBD1. This CDR3 has 14 residues. Germline loops: CDR1 SGHRS, CDR2 YFSETQ. V lost 7 bases to trimming and J lost 1 base; unmatched junction nucleotides: 5. DNA of the CDR3: TGCGCCAGCGGGACAGGGACGACGAACACTGAAGCTTTCTTT. This gives the protein CASGTGTTNTEAFF.

The V gene is TRBV6-2 or TRBV6-3, the J gene TRBJ2-1, with D maybe TRBD2 (6 bases). Germline V CDR1 and CDR2: MNHEY, SVGEGT. V was cut by 5 bases and J by 5 bases, with 16 bases left in between. This CDR3 region has 15 residues. CDR3 loop: CASSRPGTGNNEQFF. The CDR3 region has the DNA TGTGCCAGCAGTCGACCCGGGACTGGAAACAATGAGCAGTTCTTC.

This rearrangement joins TRBV4-2 to TRBJ2-7; 13 nucleotides line up with TRBD2. CDR1 LGHNA and CDR2 YNFKEQ come from the germline V gene. Trimming took 1 base from V and 10 from J; bases not matched to a gene: 13. The CDR3 loop spans 17 amino acids. CDR3 region: CASSQGPGGTSGIGQYF. The CDR3 nucleotides are TGTGCCAGCAGCCAAGGGCCGGGGGGGACTAGCGGGATAGGTCAGTACTTC.

The chain links TRBV7-2 to TRBJ2-7; the match to TRBD2 covers 9 bases. Germline CDR1 is SGHTA and CDR2 is FQGNSA. With 1 base clipped from V and 2 bases from J, the junction kept 3 bases outside the gene matches. The CDR3 spans 15 residues. The CDR3 here is CASSLVPSGAYEQYF. As DNA, the CDR3 is TGTGCCAGCAGCTTAGTTCCTAGCGGGGCCTACGAGCAGTACTTC.

About this clone: Other DNA sequences in the same sample also yield this CDR3. This CDR3 is CATSRAVAGYEQYF. The CDR3 DNA reads as TGTGCCACCAGCAGAGCGGTAGCGGGATACGAGCAGTACTTC. This sequence joins TRBV15 and TRBJ2-7, with TRBD2 identical over 8 bases. Trimming cost V 1 base and J 4 bases; bases outside gene matches: 3. Germline loops: CDR1 LNHNV, CDR2 YYDKDF (reference sequence). This CDR3 has 14 amino acids.

The chain combines TRBV4-1 with TRBJ2-7; 7 nucleotides line up with TRBD1. V shed 4 bases, J shed 0 bases, and the junction held 3 bases outside the gene matches. Germline values: CDR1 MGHRA, CDR2 YSYEKL. CDR3 length: 14 residues. The CDR3 is CASSLGQHSYEQYF. Written as DNA, the CDR3 is TGCGCCAGCAGCCTGGGACAGCACTCCTACGAGCAGTACTTC.

The chain has TRBV4-3 and TRBJ1-5; 7 nucleotides line up with TRBD1. CDR3 length: 15 amino acids. The trim removed 0 bases at V and 6 bases at J, leaving 5 bases unmatched. Germline assignment: CDR1 LGHNA and CDR2 YSLEER. CDR3 sequence: CASSQDLRGAQPQHF. The CDR3 DNA reads TGCGCCAGCAGCCAAGATCTCAGGGGGGCTCAGCCCCAGCATTTT.

The chain joins TRBV3-1 (or the pseudogene TRBV3-2) to TRBJ1-5; unclear D gene. V was clipped by 0 bases and J by 4 bases, with 13 bases between them. CDR1 and CDR2 (germline): LGHDT, YNNKEL (reference sequence). The CDR3 extends over 16 amino acids. The CDR3 sequence is CASSQDQAAPNQPQHF. CDR3 DNA sequence: TGTGCCAGCAGCCAAGATCAAGCGGCTCCAAATCAGCCCCAGCATTTT.

This clone was observed a single time. V is TRBV6-5 and J is TRBJ2-5, with TRBD1 as a possible D gene (6 bases). Trimming removed 3 bases at V and 1 base at J, with 12 bases between. The germline gives CDR1 MNHEY, CDR2 SVGAGI. This CDR3 has 15 residues. The CDR3 region is CASSYVVGGQETQYF. CDR3 sequence (DNA): TGTGCCAGCAGTTATGTCGTAGGGGGCCAAGAGACCCAGTACTTC.

This chain links TRBV28 with TRBJ2-1; D is unresolved. The CDR3 covers 15 residues. V lost 3 bases to trimming and J lost 0 bases, with 9 bases between them. CDR1 and CDR2 (germline): MDHEN, SYDVKM. The CDR3 DNA is TGTGCCAGCAGTTTGGTACAGAGCTCCTACAATGAGCAGTTCTTC. Its translation: CASSLVQSSYNEQFF.

The chain recombines TRBV6-2 or TRBV6-3 with TRBJ2-7; D might be TRBD2 (5 bases). The CDR3 runs to 18 residues. Trimming stripped 2 bases from V and 0 bases from J, with 20 bases between. Germline values: CDR1 MNHEY, CDR2 SVGEGT. The DNA of the CDR3 is TGTGCCAGCAGTTACCCCTTCCCCTTCCGGGGAAGCTCCTACGAGCAGTACTTC. Translated, it gives CASSYPFPFRGSSYEQYF.

This clone was seen only a few times. This chain joins TRBV27 and TRBJ2-1, with D possibly TRBD2 on 6 matching bases. The ends were cut back, 3 bases at V and 9 bases at J, with 12 bases in the middle. Germline lookup yields CDR1 MNHEY and CDR2 SMNVEV (reference sequence). The length of the CDR3 is 13 residues. CDR3 sequence reads: CASSFKQGGEQFF. In nucleotides, the CDR3 is TGTGCCAGCAGTTTTAAGCAGGGAGGTGAGCAGTTCTTC.

The chain employs TRBV10-1 and TRBJ2-1; a weak D match, TRBD1 (6 bases). CDR3 length: 13 residues. V lost 6 bases and J 9 bases, leaving 15 bases between the germline ends. CDR1 and CDR2 (germline): WNHNN, SYGVQD (reference sequence). The CDR3 coding sequence is TGCGCCAGCAGCTCTAGTCGAGGGGGTGAGCAGTTCTTC. Translated: CASSSSRGGEQFF.

The rearrangement joins TRBV4-1 to TRBJ1-2, with 7 bases identical to TRBD1. Per germline, CDR1 MGHRA and CDR2 YSYEKL. CDR3 length: 16 amino acids. With 1 base clipped from V and 4 bases from J, the junction kept 9 bases outside the gene matches. In nucleotides, the CDR3 is TGCGCCAGCAGCCAAGGGTGGGTGACAGGGCGCTATGGCTACACCTTC. This gives the protein CASSQGWVTGRYGYTF.

This chain connects TRBV2 to TRBJ2-7; D is ambiguous. Looked up from germline, CDR1 is SNHLY and CDR2 is FYNNEI. This CDR3 is built from 14 residues. Trimming cost V 1 base and J 3 bases, with 10 bases left between them. CDR3: CASSEDNASYEQYF. CDR3 bases: TGTGCCAGCAGTGAAGACAACGCAAGCTACGAGCAGTACTTC.